The TCR beta chain under discussion was sequenced for a study of blood T cell repertoires in COVID-19. Study overall: Researchers got acute and convalescent COVID-19 samples from the United States, Italy and Spain. In each case, the material was cDNA or gDNA derived from T cells, B-cell-depleted T cells, or PBMCs.

In the original workflow: Researchers report that nucleated cell counts were estimated from reference gene primer amplification. The protocol was immunoSEQ multiplex PCR, while the TCRdb copy is restricted to in-frame clones and leaves out a portion. The DNA gave D and trimming, while V, J and clone size come from that table. The sample contains 45,000 to 50,000 clones, around 90% of which appear only once. CDR1 is SGHDT and CDR2 is YYEEEE in the germline V gene. The CDR3 is 12 residues long. V was cut by 1 base and J by 5 bases, with 7 bases left in between. The sequence was obtained from a man aged 50 or older with acute or convalescent COVID-19. The chain links TRBV5-6 to TRBJ2-7; D is unresolved. The specimen sequenced was peripheral blood. CDR3 nucleotide sequence: TGTGCCAGCAGCTTGAACGTAGACGAGCAGTACTTC. Its translation is CASSLNVDEQYF.